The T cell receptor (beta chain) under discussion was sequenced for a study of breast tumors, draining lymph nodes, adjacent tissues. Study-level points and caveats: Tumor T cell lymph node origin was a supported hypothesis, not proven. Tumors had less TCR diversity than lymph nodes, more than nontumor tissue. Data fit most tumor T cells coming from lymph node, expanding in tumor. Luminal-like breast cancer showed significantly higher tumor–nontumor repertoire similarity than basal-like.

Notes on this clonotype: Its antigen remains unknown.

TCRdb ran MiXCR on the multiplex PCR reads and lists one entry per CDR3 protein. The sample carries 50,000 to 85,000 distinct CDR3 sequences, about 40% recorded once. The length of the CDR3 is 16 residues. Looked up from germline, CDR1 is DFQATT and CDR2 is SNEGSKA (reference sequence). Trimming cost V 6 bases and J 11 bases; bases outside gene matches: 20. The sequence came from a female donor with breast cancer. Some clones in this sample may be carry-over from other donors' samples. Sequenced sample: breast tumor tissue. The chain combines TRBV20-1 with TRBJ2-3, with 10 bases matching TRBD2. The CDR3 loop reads CSALGLAVSSYNEQYF. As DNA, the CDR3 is TGCAGTGCCCTAGGACTAGCGGTGAGCTCCTACAATGAGCAGTATTTT.